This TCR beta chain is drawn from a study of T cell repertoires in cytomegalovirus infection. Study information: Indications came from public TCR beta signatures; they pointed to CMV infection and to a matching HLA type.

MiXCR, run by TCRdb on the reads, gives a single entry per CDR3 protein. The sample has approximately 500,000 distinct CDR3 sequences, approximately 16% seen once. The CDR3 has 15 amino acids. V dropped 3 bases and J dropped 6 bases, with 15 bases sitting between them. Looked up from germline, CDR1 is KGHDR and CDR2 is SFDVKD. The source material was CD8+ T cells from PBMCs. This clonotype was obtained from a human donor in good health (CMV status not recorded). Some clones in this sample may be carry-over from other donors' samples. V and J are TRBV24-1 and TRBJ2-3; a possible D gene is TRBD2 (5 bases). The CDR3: CATSDRTSSGDTQYF. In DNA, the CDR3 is TGTGCCACCAGTGATCGGACTTCCTCGGGTGATACGCAGTATTTT.